Sequencing of this TCR beta chain was carried out in a study of shared clonotypes between healthy human individuals. Clones were sequenced by immunoSEQ multiplex PCR, and TCRdb holds only the in-frame ones, with some missing. The table includes more than 2,000,000 clones, around nine tenths detected once. The CDR3 length is 13 residues. The germline CDR1 and CDR2 sequences are SSHAT and FNYEAQ (reference sequence). As regards this clone: At one end, the junction sequence differs from germline, possibly due to a read error.

This TCR came from a man aged 18 to 30 in good health. Source material: naive CD4+ T cells sorted from blood. Stated subset: CD45RA+ positively selected. This sequence joins TRBV7-7 and TRBJ2-3; D uncertain. The CDR3 DNA follows: TGTGCTAGCAGCTTACAATACACAGATACGCAGTATTTT. The encoded protein is CASSLQYTDTQYF.